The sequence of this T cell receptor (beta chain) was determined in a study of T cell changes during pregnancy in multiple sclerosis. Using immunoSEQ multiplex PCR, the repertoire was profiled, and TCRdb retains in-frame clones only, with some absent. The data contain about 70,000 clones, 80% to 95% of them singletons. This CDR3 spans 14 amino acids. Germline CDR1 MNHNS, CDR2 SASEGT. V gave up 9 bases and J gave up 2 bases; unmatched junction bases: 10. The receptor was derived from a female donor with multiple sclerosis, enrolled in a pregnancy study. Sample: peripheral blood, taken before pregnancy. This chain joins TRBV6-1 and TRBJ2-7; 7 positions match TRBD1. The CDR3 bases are TGTGCCAGTCTTGCCGGGACAGAAACCTACGAGCAGTACTTC. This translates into CASLAGTETYEQYF.